This T cell receptor beta chain appears in the sequencing data of a study of control samples from healthy donors and cancer patients. This CDR3 region has 16 residues. V was clipped by 10 bases and J by 0 bases; unmatched bases: 15. The V gene's germline CDR1 is ENHRY and CDR2 SYGVKD. Profiled with immunoSEQ multiplex PCR; TCRdb holds only in-frame clones, not every one. This repertoire shows about 140,000 clones, around 90% found once; its top ten account for 4.9%. Sequenced sample: blood. The V gene is TRBV10-3, the J gene TRBJ2-7, with 7 bases identical to TRBD2. This TCR was recovered from a man aged 25-40 years in good health. CDR3 sequence reads: CATTVWSGKSSYEQYF. For the CDR3, the DNA is TGTGCCACCACCGTTTGGAGCGGGAAAAGCTCCTACGAGCAGTACTTC.